Shown below are 14 T cell receptor beta chains from a single sample sequenced in a study of T cells after posttransplantation cyclophosphamide. Sequenced by immunoSEQ multiplex PCR; TCRdb stores in-frame clones only, minus some. Listed for the sample are roughly 34,000 clones, none seen a single time. What was sequenced was PBMCs. The receptors here all came from a woman in her twenties or thirties in good health and a related stem cell transplant donor.

This clone appeared many times. The V call is TRBV6-2 or TRBV6-3, the J call TRBJ1-1; D uncertain. Trimming cost V 5 bases and J 5 bases, with 9 bases left between them. This CDR3 has 12 amino acids. Germline loops: CDR1 MNHEY, CDR2 SVGEGT. CDR3 DNA sequence: TGTGCCAGCAGTCTAATGTTGACTGAAGCTTTCTTT. The encoded protein is CASSLMLTEAFF.

This sequence joins TRBV11-2 and TRBJ2-7; TRBD2 matches at 8 bases. This CDR3 has 12 residues. V was pared by 1 base and J by 10 bases, with 3 bases of the junction left unmatched. Germline V lookup: CDR1 SGHAT, CDR2 FQNNGV. The CDR3 protein is CASSLGGGPQYF. The CDR3, as DNA: TGTGCCAGCAGCTTAGGCGGGGGGCCCCAGTACTTC.

This clone was counted only a few times. The chain employs TRBV29-1 and TRBJ2-5; the match to TRBD2 covers 9 bases. The CDR3 runs to 13 residues. Germline V gene data show CDR1 as SQVTM and CDR2 as ANQGSEA. V was clipped by 4 bases and J by 5 bases; unmatched bases: 5. The CDR3 here is CSVVSSGAETQYF. Here the CDR3 DNA reads TGCAGCGTTGTGTCTAGCGGGGCGGAGACCCAGTACTTC.

The table lists this clone with many counts. The chain uses TRBV5-4 and TRBJ2-7, with D possibly being TRBD1 (5 bases). V lost 4 bases to trimming and J lost 2 bases, with 13 bases between them. This CDR3 has 14 residues. The germline V gene has CDR1 SGHNT and CDR2 YYREEE (reference sequence). This chain's CDR3 is CASSPDSVPYEQYF. For the CDR3, the DNA is TGTGCCAGCAGCCCAGACAGCGTCCCCTACGAGCAGTACTTC.

This clone came up a few times. The chain employs TRBV5-4 and TRBJ2-2, with D possibly TRBD1 on 8 matching bases. V was cut by 2 bases and J by 5 bases, with 16 bases left in between. The V gene's germline CDR1 is SGHNT and CDR2 YYREEE (reference sequence). This CDR3 contains 16 residues. CDR3 protein: CASSLGQGGATGELFF. DNA of the CDR3: TGTGCCAGCAGCTTAGGACAGGGAGGGGCGACCGGGGAGCTGTTTTTT.

This clone was seen at least ten times. The gene calls are TRBV19 and TRBJ1-4, with TRBD1 identical over 10 bases. Germline V gene sequence: CDR1 LNHDA, CDR2 SQIVND (reference sequence). This CDR3 contains 13 residues. With 11 bases clipped from V and 4 bases from J, the junction kept 4 bases outside the gene matches. The CDR3 DNA is TGTGCCTGCCGGGACAGGGGTAATGAAAAACTGTTTTTT. Translation: CACRDRGNEKLFF.

This clone was recorded many times. This chain links TRBV19 with TRBJ1-1, with 8 positions matching TRBD1. V shed 6 bases and J 4 bases; nucleotides not matched to a gene: 7. Germline V lookup: CDR1 LNHDA, CDR2 SQIVND (reference sequence). The CDR3 sequence is 14 residues long. CDR3 region: CASRQGQGGTEAFF. The CDR3 nucleotides read TGTGCCAGTAGGCAAGGACAGGGTGGCACTGAAGCTTTCTTT. Drawing the rest from reference TRBV19 and TRBJ1-1, the complete variable domain is DGGITQSPKYLFRKEGQNVTLSCEQNLNHDAMYWYRQDPGQGLRLIYYSQIVNDFQKGDIAEGYSVSREKKESFPLTVTSAQKNPTAFYLCASRQGQGGTEAFFGQGTRLTVV.

The table lists this clone with many counts. The rearrangement joins TRBV5-4 to TRBJ2-1; TRBD2 agrees at 8 bases. The CDR3 totals 15 residues. Germline values: CDR1 SGHNT, CDR2 YYREEE (reference sequence). V lost 0 bases and J lost 6; bases outside the gene matches: 5. The CDR3 is CASSLGSRGANEQFF. CDR3 sequence (DNA): TGTGCCAGCAGCTTGGGTTCGCGGGGGGCCAATGAGCAGTTCTTC.

There are a few counts of this clone. The rearrangement links TRBV7-2 to TRBJ2-5, with a tentative D call TRBD1 (6 bases). The CDR3 sequence is 18 residues long. Trimming removed 5 bases from V and 1 base from J, with 23 bases in between. Germline lookup yields CDR1 SGHTA and CDR2 FQGNSA. CDR3 loop: CASSQGPDRPITQETQYF. CDR3 in DNA: TGTGCCAGCAGCCAGGGCCCGGACAGACCGATAACCCAAGAGACCCAGTACTTC. The full variable domain, rest sourced from reference TRBV7-2 and TRBJ2-5, is GAGVSQSPSNKVTEKGKDVELRCDPISGHTALYWYRQSLGQGLEFLIYFQGNSAPDKSGLPSDRFSAERTGGSVSTLTIQRTQQEDSAVYLCASSQGPDRPITQETQYFGPGTRLLVL.

This clone was found many times. The chain links TRBV28 to TRBJ1-1; no reliable D call. V was trimmed by 4 bases and J by 8 bases, leaving 11 bases between them. This CDR3 has 12 residues. The V gene's germline CDR1 is MDHEN and CDR2 SYDVKM. In nucleotides, the CDR3 is TGTGCCAGCAGTTCCCCCCCAGGAGAAGCTTTCTTT. Translated: CASSSPPGEAFF.

This clone has at least ten counts. In DNA, the CDR3 is TGTGCCAGTAGTTCCACAGGGGTTGGAAACACCATATATTTT. Its protein product is CASSSTGVGNTIYF. The chain employs TRBV19 and TRBJ1-3; TRBD1 matches at 7 bases. From germline, CDR1 is LNHDA and CDR2 SQIVND (reference sequence). This CDR3 has 14 residues. Unmatched junction bases numbered 4, after V lost 5 bases and J lost 3 bases.

This clone occurred many times. The chain employs TRBV7-9 and TRBJ1-2, with TRBD1 matching 9 bases. CDR1 and CDR2 (germline): SEHNR, FQNEAQ (reference sequence). With 4 bases clipped from V and 5 bases from J, the junction kept 11 bases outside the gene matches. CDR3 size: 16 residues. The CDR3 sequence is CASSSPVGTGRYGYTF. As DNA, the CDR3 is TGTGCCAGCAGCTCCCCCGTGGGGACAGGGAGGTATGGCTACACCTTC.

This clone was detected ten times or more. CDR3 bases: TGTGCCAGCAGGGGAGAGGGGTGGCAGCCCCAGCATTTT. Protein: CASRGEGWQPQHF. The chain couples TRBV7-2 to TRBJ1-5; D might be TRBD1 (5 bases). Trimming took 6 bases from V and 7 from J, leaving 13 bases between them. CDR3 length: 13 residues. CDR1 is SGHTA, CDR2 FQGNSA, per germline. The full variable domain, in which reference TRBV7-2 and TRBJ1-5 provide the parts outside the CDR3, is GAGVSQSPSNKVTEKGKDVELRCDPISGHTALYWYRQSLGQGLEFLIYFQGNSAPDKSGLPSDRFSAERTGGSVSTLTIQRTQQEDSAVYLCASRGEGWQPQHFGDGTRLSIL.

The sample holds many counts of this clone. The chain couples TRBV12-3 or TRBV12-4 to TRBJ2-7, with 8 bases aligning to TRBD2. Trimming cost V 2 bases and J 6 bases; bases outside gene matches: 6. The CDR3 is 14 residues long. The CDR3 protein is CASSLKRGIGEQYF. For the CDR3, the DNA is TGTGCCAGCAGTTTAAAGCGGGGGATCGGCGAGCAGTACTTC.